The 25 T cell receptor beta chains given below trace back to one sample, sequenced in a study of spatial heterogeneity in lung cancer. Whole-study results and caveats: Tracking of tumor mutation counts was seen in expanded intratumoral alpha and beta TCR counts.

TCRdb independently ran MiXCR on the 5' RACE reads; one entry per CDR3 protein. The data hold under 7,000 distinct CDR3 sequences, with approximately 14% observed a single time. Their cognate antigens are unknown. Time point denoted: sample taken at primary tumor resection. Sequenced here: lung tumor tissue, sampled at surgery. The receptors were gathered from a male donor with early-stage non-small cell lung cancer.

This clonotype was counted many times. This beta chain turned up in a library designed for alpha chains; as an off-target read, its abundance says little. CDR3 DNA: TGTGCCAGCAGTGAACAGATAACTAGCACAGATACGCAGTATTTT. It translates to CASSEQITSTDTQYF. V usage is TRBV6-1 and J usage is TRBJ2-3, with D unclear. Trimming took off 2 bases at V and 0 bases at J, with 9 bases between the two ends. Looked up from germline, CDR1 is MNHNS and CDR2 is SASEGT. The CDR3 is made up of 15 amino acids.

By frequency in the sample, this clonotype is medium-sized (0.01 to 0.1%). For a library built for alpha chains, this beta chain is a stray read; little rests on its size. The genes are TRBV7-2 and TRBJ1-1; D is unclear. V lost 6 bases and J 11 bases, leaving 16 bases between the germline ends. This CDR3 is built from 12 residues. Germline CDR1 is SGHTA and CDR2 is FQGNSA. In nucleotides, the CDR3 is TGTGCCAGCAGTTTCACGACCCCTAAGGCTTTCTTT. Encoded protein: CASSFTTPKAFF. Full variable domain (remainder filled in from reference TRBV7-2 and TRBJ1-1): GAGVSQSPSNKVTEKGKDVELRCDPISGHTALYWYRQSLGQGLEFLIYFQGNSAPDKSGLPSDRFSAERTGGSVSTLTIQRTQQEDSAVYLCASSFTTPKAFFGQGTRLTVV.

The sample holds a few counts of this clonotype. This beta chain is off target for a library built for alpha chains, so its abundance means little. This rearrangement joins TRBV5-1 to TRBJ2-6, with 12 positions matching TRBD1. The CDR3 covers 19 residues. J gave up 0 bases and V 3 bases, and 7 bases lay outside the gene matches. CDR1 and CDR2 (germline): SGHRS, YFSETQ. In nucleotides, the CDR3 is TGCGCCAGCAGCTGGGACAGGGGGCGAACTCGCTCTGGGGCCAACGTCCTGACTTTC. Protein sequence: CASSWDRGRTRSGANVLTF. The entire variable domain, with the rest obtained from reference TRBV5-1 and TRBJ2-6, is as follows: KAGVTQTPRYLIKTRGQQVTLSCSPISGHRSVSWYQQTPGQGLQFLFEYFSETQRNKGNFPGRFSGRQFSNSRSEMNVSTLELGDSALYLCASSWDRGRTRSGANVLTFGAGSRLTVL.

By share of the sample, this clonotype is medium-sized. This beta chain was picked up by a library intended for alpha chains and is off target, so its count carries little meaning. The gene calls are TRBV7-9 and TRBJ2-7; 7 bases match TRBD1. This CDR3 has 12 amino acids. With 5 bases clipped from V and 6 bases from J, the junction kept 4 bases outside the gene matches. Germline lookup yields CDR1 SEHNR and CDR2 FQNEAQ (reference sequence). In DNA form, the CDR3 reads TGTGCCAGCAGCACCCACAGGGGCGAGCAGTACTTC. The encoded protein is CASSTHRGEQYF. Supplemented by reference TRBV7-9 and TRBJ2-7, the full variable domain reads DTGVSQNPRHKITKRGQNVTFRCDPISEHNRLYWYRQTLGQGPEFLTYFQNEAQLEKSRLLSDRFSAERPKGSFSTLEIQRTEQGDSAMYLCASSTHRGEQYFGPGTRLTVT.

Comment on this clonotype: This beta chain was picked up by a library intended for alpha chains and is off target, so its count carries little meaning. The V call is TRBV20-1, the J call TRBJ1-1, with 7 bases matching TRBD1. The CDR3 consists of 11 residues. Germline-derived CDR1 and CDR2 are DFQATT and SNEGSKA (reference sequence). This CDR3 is CSINQGAEAFF. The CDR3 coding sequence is TGCAGCATCAACCAGGGGGCTGAAGCTTTCTTT.

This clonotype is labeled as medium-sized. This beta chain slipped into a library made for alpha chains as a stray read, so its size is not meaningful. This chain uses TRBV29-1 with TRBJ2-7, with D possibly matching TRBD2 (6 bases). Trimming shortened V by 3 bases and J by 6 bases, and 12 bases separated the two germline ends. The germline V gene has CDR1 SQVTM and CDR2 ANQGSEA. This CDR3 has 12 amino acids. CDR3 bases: TGCAGCGTTGAGGAGGGGACGGGCGAGCAGTACTTC. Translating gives CSVEEGTGEQYF.

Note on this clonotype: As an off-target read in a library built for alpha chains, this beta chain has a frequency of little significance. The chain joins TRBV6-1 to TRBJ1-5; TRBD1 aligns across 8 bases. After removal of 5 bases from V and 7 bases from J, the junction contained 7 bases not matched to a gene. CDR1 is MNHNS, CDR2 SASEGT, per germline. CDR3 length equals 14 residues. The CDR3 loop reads CASSHTGGGQPQHF. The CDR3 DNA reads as TGTGCCAGCAGTCATACAGGGGGAGGGCAGCCCCAGCATTTT.

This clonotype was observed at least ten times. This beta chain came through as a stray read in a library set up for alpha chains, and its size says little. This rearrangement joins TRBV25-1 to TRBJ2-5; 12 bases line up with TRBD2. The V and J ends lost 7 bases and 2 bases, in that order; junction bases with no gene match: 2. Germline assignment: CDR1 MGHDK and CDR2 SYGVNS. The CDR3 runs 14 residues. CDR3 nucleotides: TGTGCCAGCACCCTAGCGGGGGGGCAAGAGACCCAGTACTTC. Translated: CASTLAGGQETQYF. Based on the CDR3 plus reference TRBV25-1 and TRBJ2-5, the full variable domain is EADIYQTPRYLVIGTGKKITLECSQTMGHDKMYWYQQDPGMELHLIHYSYGVNSTEKGDLSSESTVSRIRTEHFPLTLESARPSHTSQYLCASTLAGGQETQYFGPGTRLLVL.

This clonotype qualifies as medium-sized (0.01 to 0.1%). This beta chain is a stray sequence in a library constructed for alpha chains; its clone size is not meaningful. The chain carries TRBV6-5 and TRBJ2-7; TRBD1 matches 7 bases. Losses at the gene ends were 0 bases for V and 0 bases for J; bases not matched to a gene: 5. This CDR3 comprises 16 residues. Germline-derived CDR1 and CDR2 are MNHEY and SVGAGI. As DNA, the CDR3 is TGTGCCAGCAGTTACTCTGCGGCAGGGGGCTCCTACGAGCAGTACTTC. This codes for CASSYSAAGGSYEQYF.

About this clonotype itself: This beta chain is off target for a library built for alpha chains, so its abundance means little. The DNA of the CDR3 is TGTGCCAGCAGCCCGAAGGACAGCCTCTACAATGAGCAGTTCTTC. Its protein product is CASSPKDSLYNEQFF. This rearrangement joins TRBV7-9 to TRBJ2-1, with D perhaps matching TRBD1 (6 bases). There are 15 residues in the CDR3. Deletions cut 5 bases from V and 3 bases from J, with 14 bases between. The germline gives CDR1 SEHNR, CDR2 FQNEAQ (reference sequence).

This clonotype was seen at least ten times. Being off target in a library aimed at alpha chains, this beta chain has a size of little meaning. CDR3 amino acids: CASSPRVREQYF. The CDR3 DNA reads TGTGCCAGCAGCCCCAGGGTCCGGGAGCAGTACTTC. This chain connects TRBV7-9 to TRBJ2-7, with a possible D match to TRBD1 (5 bases). V was pared by 5 bases and J by 7 bases, with 12 bases between. The CDR3 is made up of 12 amino acids. From germline, CDR1 is SEHNR and CDR2 FQNEAQ (reference sequence).

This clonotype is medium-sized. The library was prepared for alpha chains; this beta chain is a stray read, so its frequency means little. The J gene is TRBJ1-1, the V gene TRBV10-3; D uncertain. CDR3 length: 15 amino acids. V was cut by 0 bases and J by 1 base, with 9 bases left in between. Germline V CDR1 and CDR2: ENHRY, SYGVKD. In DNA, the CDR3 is TGTGCCATCAGTGAGTCAACAGTGACGAACACTGAAGCTTTCTTT. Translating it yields CAISESTVTNTEAFF.

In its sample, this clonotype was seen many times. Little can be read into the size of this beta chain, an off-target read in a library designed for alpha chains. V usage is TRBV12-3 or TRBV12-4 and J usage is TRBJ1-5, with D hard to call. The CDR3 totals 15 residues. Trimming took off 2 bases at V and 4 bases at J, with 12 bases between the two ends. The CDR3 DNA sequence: TGTGCCAGCAGTTTACGGGGTGAGGGTAATCAGCCCCAGCATTTT. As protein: CASSLRGEGNQPQHF.

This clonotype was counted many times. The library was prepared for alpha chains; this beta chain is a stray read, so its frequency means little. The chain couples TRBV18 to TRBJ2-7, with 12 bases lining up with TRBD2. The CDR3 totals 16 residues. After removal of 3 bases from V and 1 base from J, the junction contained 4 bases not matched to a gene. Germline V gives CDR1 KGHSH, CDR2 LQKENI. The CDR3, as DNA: TGTGCCAGCTCACCGACTAGCGGGAGTAGGTCCTACGAGCAGTACTTC. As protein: CASSPTSGSRSYEQYF. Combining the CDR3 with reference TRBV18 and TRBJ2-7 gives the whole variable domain NAGVMQNPRHLVRRRGQEARLRCSPMKGHSHVYWYRQLPEEGLKFMVYLQKENIIDESGMPKERFSAEFPKEGPSILRIQQVVRGDSAAYFCASSPTSGSRSYEQYFGPGTRLTVT.

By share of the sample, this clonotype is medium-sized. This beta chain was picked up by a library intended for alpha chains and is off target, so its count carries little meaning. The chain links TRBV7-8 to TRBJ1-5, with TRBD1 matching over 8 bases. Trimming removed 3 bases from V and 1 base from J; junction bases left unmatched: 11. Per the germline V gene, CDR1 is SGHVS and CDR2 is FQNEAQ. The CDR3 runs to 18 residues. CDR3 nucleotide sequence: TGTGCCAGCAGCTTGGGGAACCAGGGGGCAAAGAGCAATCAGCCCCAGCATTTT. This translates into CASSLGNQGAKSNQPQHF.

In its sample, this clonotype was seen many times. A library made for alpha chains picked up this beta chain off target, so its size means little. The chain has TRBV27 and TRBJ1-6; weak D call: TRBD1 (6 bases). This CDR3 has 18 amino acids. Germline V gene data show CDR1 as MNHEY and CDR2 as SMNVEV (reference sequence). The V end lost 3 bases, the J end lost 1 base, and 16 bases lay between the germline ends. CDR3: CASSFTGGGRSYNSPLHF. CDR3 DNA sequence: TGTGCCAGCAGTTTTACGGGGGGCGGACGGTCCTATAATTCACCCCTCCACTTT.

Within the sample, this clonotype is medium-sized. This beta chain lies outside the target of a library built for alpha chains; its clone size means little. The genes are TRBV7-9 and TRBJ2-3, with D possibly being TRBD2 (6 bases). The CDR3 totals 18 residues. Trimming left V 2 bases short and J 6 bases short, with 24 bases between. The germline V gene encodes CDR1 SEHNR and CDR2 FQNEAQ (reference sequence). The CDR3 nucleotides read TGTGCCAGCAGCTTAAGGCGGGGAAGCGGATTCCCGGGGGATACGCAGTATTTT. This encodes CASSLRRGSGFPGDTQYF.

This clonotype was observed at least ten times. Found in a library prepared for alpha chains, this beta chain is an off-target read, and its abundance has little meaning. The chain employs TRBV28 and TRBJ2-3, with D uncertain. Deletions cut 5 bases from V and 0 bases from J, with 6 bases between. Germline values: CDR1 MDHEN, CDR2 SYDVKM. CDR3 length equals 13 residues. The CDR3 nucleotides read TGTGCCAGCAGTACCCCTAGCACAGATACGCAGTATTTT. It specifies CASSTPSTDTQYF.

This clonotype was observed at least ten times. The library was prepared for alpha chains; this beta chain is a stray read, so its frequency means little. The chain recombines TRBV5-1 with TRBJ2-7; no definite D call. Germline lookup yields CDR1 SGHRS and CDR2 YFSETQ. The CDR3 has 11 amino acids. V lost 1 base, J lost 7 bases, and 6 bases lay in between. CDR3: CASSLFEEQYF. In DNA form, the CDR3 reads TGCGCCAGCAGCTTGTTTGAGGAGCAGTACTTC.

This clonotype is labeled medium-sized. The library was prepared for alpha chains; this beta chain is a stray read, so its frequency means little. CDR3 DNA sequence: TGCAGTGTCCAGCTCCTGAACACCGGGGAGCTGTTTTTT. Protein sequence: CSVQLLNTGELFF. This chain connects TRBV20-1 to TRBJ2-2; D is unresolved. Trimming removed 7 bases at V and 1 base at J, with 10 bases between. This CDR3 is 13 amino acids long. CDR1 is DFQATT, CDR2 SNEGSKA, per germline (reference sequence).

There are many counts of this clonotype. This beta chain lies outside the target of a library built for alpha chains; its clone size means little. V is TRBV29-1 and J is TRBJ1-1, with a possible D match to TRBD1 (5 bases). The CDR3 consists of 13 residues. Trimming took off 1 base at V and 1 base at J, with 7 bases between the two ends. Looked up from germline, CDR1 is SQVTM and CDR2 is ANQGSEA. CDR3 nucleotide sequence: TGCAGCGTTGAAGGAAGGGGGAACACTGAAGCTTTCTTT. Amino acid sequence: CSVEGRGNTEAFF.

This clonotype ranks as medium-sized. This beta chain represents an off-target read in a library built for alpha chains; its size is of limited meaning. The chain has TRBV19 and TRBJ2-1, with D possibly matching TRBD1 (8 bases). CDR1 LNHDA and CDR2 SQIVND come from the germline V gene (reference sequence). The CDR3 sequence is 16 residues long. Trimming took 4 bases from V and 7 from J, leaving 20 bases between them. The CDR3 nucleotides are TGTGCCAGTAGTAAACAGGGGGAGGGCCGTGCGAATGAGCAGTTCTTC. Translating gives CASSKQGEGRANEQFF.

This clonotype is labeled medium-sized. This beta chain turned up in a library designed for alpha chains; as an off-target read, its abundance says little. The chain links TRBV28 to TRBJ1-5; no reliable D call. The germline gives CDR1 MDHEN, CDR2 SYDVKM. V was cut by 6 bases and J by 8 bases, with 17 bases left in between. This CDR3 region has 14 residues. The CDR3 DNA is TGTGCCAGCAGGGCCTCAGTACCGGGAAAGCCCCAGCATTTT. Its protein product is CASRASVPGKPQHF.

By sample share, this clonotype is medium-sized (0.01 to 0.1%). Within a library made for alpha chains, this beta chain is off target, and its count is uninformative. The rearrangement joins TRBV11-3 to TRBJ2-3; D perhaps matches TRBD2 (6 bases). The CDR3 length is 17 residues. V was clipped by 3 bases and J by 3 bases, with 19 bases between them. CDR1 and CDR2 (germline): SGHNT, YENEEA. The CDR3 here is CASSFACAGTPTDTQYF. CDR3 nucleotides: TGTGCCAGCAGCTTTGCTTGTGCCGGGACTCCTACAGATACGCAGTATTTT.

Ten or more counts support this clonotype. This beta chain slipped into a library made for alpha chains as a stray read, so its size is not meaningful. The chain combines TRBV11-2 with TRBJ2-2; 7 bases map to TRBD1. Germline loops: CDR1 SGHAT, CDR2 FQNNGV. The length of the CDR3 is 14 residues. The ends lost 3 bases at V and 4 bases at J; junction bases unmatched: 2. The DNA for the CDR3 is TGTGCCAGCAGCTTGGGACAGCTCACCGGGGAGCTGTTTTTT. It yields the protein CASSLGQLTGELFF.